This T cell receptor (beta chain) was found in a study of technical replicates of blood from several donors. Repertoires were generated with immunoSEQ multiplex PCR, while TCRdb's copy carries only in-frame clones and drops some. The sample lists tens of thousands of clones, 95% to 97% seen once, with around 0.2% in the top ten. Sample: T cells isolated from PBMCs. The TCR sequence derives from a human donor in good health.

CDR3: CASTIQGFGNQPQHF. In nucleotides, the CDR3 is TGTGCCAGCACAATACAGGGATTCGGCAATCAGCCCCAGCATTTT. J is TRBJ1-5 and V is TRBV28, with D perhaps matching TRBD1 (6 bases). The CDR3 has 15 residues. V was shortened by 7 bases and J by 2 bases, with 15 bases between the two germline ends. Per germline, CDR1 MDHEN and CDR2 SYDVKM.